This T cell receptor (beta chain) was obtained from a study of graft-versus-host responses after intestinal transplantation. Trimming took off 6 bases at V and 2 bases at J, with 14 bases between the two ends. The CDR3 runs to 14 residues. Germline values: CDR1 MNHEY, CDR2 SVGAGI. Repertoires were generated with immunoSEQ multiplex PCR, while TCRdb's copy carries only in-frame clones and drops some. The sample lists 75,000 to 100,000 clones; 85% to 95% were seen once. The study, taken as a whole, reports: GvH clones detected in recipient marrow included some appearing first in ileum or blood.

As for this clone: Its antigen is not identified.

The TCR sequence derives from a human donor who received an intestinal transplant. Sequencing was performed on unstimulated CD8+ T cells sorted from spleen or lymph node cells, taken before intestinal transplant. The V gene is TRBV6-5, the J gene TRBJ2-7; the D gene is possibly TRBD2 (6 bases). The CDR3 region is CASSQLAPTYEQYF. CDR3 in DNA: TGTGCCAGCAGCCAACTAGCACCGACCTACGAGCAGTACTTC.